Sequencing of this TCR beta chain was carried out in a study of T-cell reconstitution after alpha-beta-depleted transplantation in children. Preparation of the TCRbeta library used unique molecular identifiers. TCRdb recomputed calls from the PCR reads with MiXCR, one row per CDR3 protein. This table holds approximately 350,000 distinct CDR3 sequences, roughly 17% found once. There are 14 residues in the CDR3. V lost 3 bases and J 4 bases, leaving 10 bases between the germline ends. Germline CDR1 and CDR2: LGHNA and YSLEER. This clonotype was counted a few times. Antigen specificity is unknown. Study-level findings and limits: About two months after transplant, alpha-beta T cells reportedly came from several hundred expanded graft clones. One year post-transplant, T-cell counts and diversity were largely derived from T cells produced anew. Where some patients showed high TCRbeta diversity at day 60, it came from recipient T cells and thymic progenitors that had survived.

This clonotype was sampled from a male patient between 2 and 15 years old who had a stem cell transplant for acute lymphoblastic leukemia, so the T cells may come from the graft donor. The chain employs TRBV4-3 and TRBJ2-1; D not resolved. Specimen: PBMCs, mostly from graft donor cells, collected 360 days after TCRalphabeta/CD19-depleted stem cell transplant. The CDR3 spells CASSQRPNYNEQFF. The CDR3 DNA sequence: TGCGCCAGCAGCCAGCGTCCGAATTACAATGAGCAGTTCTTC.